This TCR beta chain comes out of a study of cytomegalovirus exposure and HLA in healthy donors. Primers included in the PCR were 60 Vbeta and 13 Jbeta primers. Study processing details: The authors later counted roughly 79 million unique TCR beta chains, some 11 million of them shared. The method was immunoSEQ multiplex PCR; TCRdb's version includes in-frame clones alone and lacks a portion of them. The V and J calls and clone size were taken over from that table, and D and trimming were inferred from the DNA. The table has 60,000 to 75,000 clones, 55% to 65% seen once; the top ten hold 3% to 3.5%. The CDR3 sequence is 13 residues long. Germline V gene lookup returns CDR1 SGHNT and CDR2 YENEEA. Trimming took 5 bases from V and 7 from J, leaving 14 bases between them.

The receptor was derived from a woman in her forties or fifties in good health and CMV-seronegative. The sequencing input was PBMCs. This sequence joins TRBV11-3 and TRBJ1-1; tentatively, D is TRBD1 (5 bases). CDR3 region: CASSQQGSGEAFF. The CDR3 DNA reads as TGTGCCAGCAGCCAGCAGGGCTCCGGTGAAGCTTTCTTT.